This entry is about one TCR beta chain. The antigen is undetermined. The data derive from a study of CD8 T cells in ankylosing spondylitis. Whole-study findings and limits: Disease-linked clones reportedly concentrated significantly in matched ankylosing spondylitis synovial fluid. For ankylosing spondylitis blood, a TCR beta motif of several highly homologous variants appeared characteristic.

Trimming stripped 3 bases from V and 0 bases from J, with 6 bases between. Germline V gives CDR1 KGHSH, CDR2 LQKENI. CDR3 length: 15 amino acids. TCRdb re-derived calls from the 5' RACE reads in MiXCR, one entry per CDR3 protein. The table lists some 120,000 distinct CDR3 sequences, roughly 13% of them singletons. The chain joins TRBV18 to TRBJ1-6; D unclear. The specimen sequenced was blood, either unsorted or a sorted T cell fraction (not recorded which). The receptor was isolated from a female donor with ankylosing spondylitis or in good health (not recorded which). The CDR3 DNA reads TGTGCCAGCTCACCCCAGAGCTCCTATAATTCACCCCTCCACTTT. Translated: CASSPQSSYNSPLHF.